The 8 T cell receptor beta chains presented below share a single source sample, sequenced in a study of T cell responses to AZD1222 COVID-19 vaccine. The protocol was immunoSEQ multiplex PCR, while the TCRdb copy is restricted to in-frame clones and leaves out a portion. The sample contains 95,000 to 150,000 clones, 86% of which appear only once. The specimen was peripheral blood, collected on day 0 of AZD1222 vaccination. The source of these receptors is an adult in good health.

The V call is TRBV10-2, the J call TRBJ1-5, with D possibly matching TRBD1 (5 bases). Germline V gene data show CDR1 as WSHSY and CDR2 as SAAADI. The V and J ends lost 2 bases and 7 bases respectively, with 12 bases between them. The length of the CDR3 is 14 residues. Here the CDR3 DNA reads TGCGCCAGCAGTGAGGGGGGAACGGGCCAGCCCCAGCATTTT. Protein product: CASSEGGTGQPQHF.

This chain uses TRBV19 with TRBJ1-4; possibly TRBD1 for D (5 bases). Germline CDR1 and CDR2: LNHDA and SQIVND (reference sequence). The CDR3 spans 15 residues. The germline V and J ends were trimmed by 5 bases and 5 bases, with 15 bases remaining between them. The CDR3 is CASSPPRRGNEKLFF. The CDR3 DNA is TGTGCCAGTAGTCCCCCTAGGAGGGGAAATGAAAAACTGTTTTTT.

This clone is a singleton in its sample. The CDR3 sequence is CASSGGAGVTDTQYF. DNA for the CDR3: TGTGCCAGCAGCGGAGGGGCAGGGGTCACAGATACGCAGTATTTT. This chain connects TRBV7-6 to TRBJ2-3; either TRBD1 or TRBD2 may fit D (6 bases each). The CDR3 sequence is 15 residues long. Germline V lookup: CDR1 SGHVS, CDR2 FNYEAQ. Deletions cut 5 bases from V and 2 bases from J, with 14 bases between.

The CDR3 DNA is TGTGCCAGCAGTTTAAGGTGGGAGAATTCGTACGAGCAGTACTTC. Encoded protein: CASSLRWENSYEQYF. The chain has TRBV27 and TRBJ2-7; weak D call: TRBD2 (5 bases). The CDR3 totals 15 residues. V was pared by 2 bases and J by 4 bases, with 15 bases between. Germline CDR1 and CDR2: MNHEY and SMNVEV (reference sequence).

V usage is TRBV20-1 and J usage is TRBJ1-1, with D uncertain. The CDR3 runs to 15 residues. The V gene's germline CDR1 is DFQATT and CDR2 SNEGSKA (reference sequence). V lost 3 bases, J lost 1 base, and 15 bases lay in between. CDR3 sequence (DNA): TGCAGTGCTAGTCCCTGGCTAAGCCAGAACACTGAAGCTTTCTTT. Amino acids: CSASPWLSQNTEAFF.

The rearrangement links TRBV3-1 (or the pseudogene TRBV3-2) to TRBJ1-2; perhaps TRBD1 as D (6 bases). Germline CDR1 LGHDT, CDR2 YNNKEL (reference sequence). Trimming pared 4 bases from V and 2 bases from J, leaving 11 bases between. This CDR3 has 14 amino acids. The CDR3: CASSRQAQNYGYTF. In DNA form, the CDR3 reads TGTGCCAGCAGCCGACAGGCTCAGAACTATGGCTACACCTTC.

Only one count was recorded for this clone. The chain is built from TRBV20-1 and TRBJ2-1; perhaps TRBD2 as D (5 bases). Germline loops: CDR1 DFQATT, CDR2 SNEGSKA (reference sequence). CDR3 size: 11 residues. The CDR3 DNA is TGCACTAAGAATGAGGGTGGTGAGCAGTTCTTC. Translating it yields CTKNEGGEQFF.

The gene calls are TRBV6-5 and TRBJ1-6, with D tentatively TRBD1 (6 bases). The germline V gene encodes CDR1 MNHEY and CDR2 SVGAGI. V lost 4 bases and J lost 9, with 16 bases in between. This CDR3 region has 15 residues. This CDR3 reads CASSSGQRRGSPLHF. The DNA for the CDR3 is TGTGCCAGCAGTTCCGGACAGAGGCGCGGTTCACCCCTCCACTTT.